Listed below are T cell receptor beta chains from one sample, sequenced in a study of blood T cell repertoires in COVID-19. Some clones are missing from TCRdb's copy, which holds only in-frame ones; the method was immunoSEQ multiplex PCR. The sample yields under 300,000 clones, approximately 90% seen once. Sequenced: PBMCs or T cells enriched from blood (not recorded which). These receptors originate from a woman aged 45 to 65 who had recovered from COVID-19. The CDR3 runs from the conserved cysteine through the conserved F or W. Each record gives: D gene, clone size, J gene, V gene, CDR3 DNA, CDR3 protein. The D gene is left open where the match is weak. Not every row has a clone size; where given, it reads once, few, many or a size class.

- - TRBJ1-2 TRBV4-3 TGCGCCAGCAGCCAAGGGGATGCGGGGAGTGAGGGCTACACCTTC CASSQGDAGSEGYTF
- - TRBJ2-6 TRBV12-5 TGTGCTAGTGGTTCGGAGAAGGCCAACGTCCTGACTTTC CASGSEKANVLTF
- - TRBJ2-7 TRBV11-2 TGTGCCAGCATTAGGAACCGGGGGTGGTCCTACGAGCAGTACTTC CASIRNRGWSYEQYF
- - TRBJ1-5 TRBV30 TGTGCCTGGAGTTTGCCGGATCAGCCCCAGCATTTT CAWSLPDQPQHF
TRBD1 - TRBJ1-4 TRBV25-1 TGTGCCAGCAGTGATTATGTAGGGACAGGGGGCGGAAAACTGTTTTTT CASSDYVGTGGGKLFF
TRBD2 once TRBJ2-2 TRBV29-1 TGCAGCGGACAGACTAGCGGGGGCACCGGGGAGCTGTTTTTT CSGQTSGGTGELFF
TRBD1 few TRBJ1-5 TRBV5-1 TGCGCCAGCAGCTTGGACGGGACAGGGGGACAGCCCCAGCATTTT CASSLDGTGGQPQHF
TRBD1 - TRBJ1-2 TRBV13 TGTGCCAGCAGCCCCCGGACAGGCGACAATGGCTACACCTTC CASSPRTGDNGYTF
- - TRBJ1-4 TRBV15 TGTGCCACCAGTTGGTACGGTAATGAAAAACTGTTTTTT CATSWYGNEKLFF
- - TRBJ1-4 TRBV15 TGTGCCACCAGCAGAGATACGGGGGTTGATGAAAAACTGTTTTTT CATSRDTGVDEKLFF
- once TRBJ2-3 TRBV4-1 TGCGCCAGCAGCCAGCTCAGGGGAGGCACAGATACGCAGTATTTT CASSQLRGGTDTQYF
- - TRBJ1-6 TRBV28 TGTGCCAGCAGTTTATCGTGGAGCTCCTATAATTCACCCCTCCACTTT CASSLSWSSYNSPLHF
- - TRBJ1-3 TRBV2 TGTGCCAGCCTAGGACAGAGCGTTGGAAACACCATATATTTT CASLGQSVGNTIYF
TRBD1 - TRBJ1-5 TRBV28 TGTGCCAGCAGTCCAACAGGGGGCGACAATCAGCCCCAGCATTTT CASSPTGGDNQPQHF
- - TRBJ1-3 TRBV7-2 TGTGCCAGCAGCTTTGGGCGAAGCTCTGGAAACACCATATATTTT CASSFGRSSGNTIYF
- - TRBJ2-2 TRBV7-7 TGTGCTAGCAGCTTAGCGCAGGGGGGGAACACCGGGGAGCTGTTTTTT CASSLAQGGNTGELFF
TRBD2 - TRBJ2-3 TRBV5-4 TGTGCCAGCAGCCCCGGACTAGCGGGAGCCATAGTGGGAGATACGCAGTATTTT CASSPGLAGAIVGDTQYF
TRBD1 few TRBJ1-1 TRBV5-6 TGTGCCAGCAGCGGAACCGGGACAGGGGCTTTGGAGGCTTTCTTT CASSGTGTGALEAFF
- - TRBJ1-1 TRBV6-5 TGTGCCAGCAGTTACTCAGGAACGAGGTGGGCTGAAGCTTTCTTT CASSYSGTRWAEAFF
TRBD2 - TRBJ2-6 TRBV4-3 TGCGCCAGCAGCCAAGAAAGGGACTACGTCTCTGGGGCCAACGTCCTGACTTTC CASSQERDYVSGANVLTF
- - TRBJ2-7 TRBV3-1/TRBV3-2 TGTGCCAGCAGCCAATCGTACGAGCAGTACTTC CASSQSYEQYF
TRBD2 - TRBJ2-1 TRBV28 TGTGCCAGCAGTTCACCCCCTAGCGGGATGGGCGGTAATGAGCAGTTCTTC CASSSPPSGMGGNEQFF
- - TRBJ1-2 TRBV27 TGTGCCAGCAGTTCCGCGCCTTGGACAGCCCGGGGCTACACCTTC CASSSAPWTARGYTF
- - TRBJ2-5 TRBV5-1 TGCGCCAGCAGCTTGCTTCGGCAAGAGACCCAGTACTTC CASSLLRQETQYF
TRBD2 once TRBJ2-5 TRBV7-3 TGTGCCAGCAGCTTGTTAGCGGGAGTGAAAGAGACCCAGTACTTC CASSLLAGVKETQYF
TRBD2 - TRBJ2-7 TRBV6-2/TRBV6-3 TGTGCCAGCAGCTCTATAGCACTAGCGGGGAGCTCCTACGAGCAGTACTTC CASSSIALAGSSYEQYF
TRBD1 - TRBJ2-3 TRBV6-5 TGTGCCAGCAGTCGACAGGGGGCTGGGACAGATACGCAGTATTTT CASSRQGAGTDTQYF
TRBD1 - TRBJ1-2 TRBV6-2/TRBV6-3 TGTGCCAGCAGCTCCGACAGGGGATTTCTTGGCTACACCTTC CASSSDRGFLGYTF
- - TRBJ2-5 TRBV28 TGTGCCAGCGTTTCCCGGTTAGAGACCCAGTACTTC CASVSRLETQYF
TRBD2 - TRBJ2-1 TRBV7-2 TGTGCCAGCAGCTTAGTAGGACTAGCGGGAGGTTTGCCGTTCTTC CASSLVGLAGGLPFF
- - TRBJ2-7 TRBV6-1 TGTGCCAGCAGTGAATTCGGCGGGGCCGGCCGCTACGAGCAGTACTTC CASSEFGGAGRYEQYF
- - TRBJ1-1 TRBV14 TGTGCCAGCAGCCAAGATGCGGGGTTAGCTTTCTTT CASSQDAGLAFF
- - TRBJ2-1 TRBV20-1 TGCAGTGCTCTGGCATACAATGAGCAGTTCTTC CSALAYNEQFF
TRBD1 - TRBJ1-1 TRBV5-1 TGCGCCAGCAGCTGGACAGGGGGCACTGAAGCTTTCTTT CASSWTGGTEAFF
TRBD1 - TRBJ2-7 TRBV6-2/TRBV6-3 TGTGCCAGCAGCCGGGGACAGGGGTCACGATACGAGCAGTACTTC CASSRGQGSRYEQYF
TRBD1 - TRBJ1-2 TRBV3-1/TRBV3-2 TGTGCCAGCAGCCTCAGACAGGGAGATGGCTATGGCTACACCTTC CASSLRQGDGYGYTF
- once TRBJ1-2 TRBV6-2/TRBV6-3 TGTGCCAGCAGTAAAACAGGGTATGGCTACACCTTC CASSKTGYGYTF
- - TRBJ1-1 TRBV7-3 TGTGCCAGCAGCTTAACTCAGGGACAGAACACTGAAGCTTTCTTT CASSLTQGQNTEAFF
- - TRBJ2-1 TRBV18 TGTGCCAGCGTCGTCCTAACAGGGGAGGCCTACAATGAGCAGTTCTTC CASVVLTGEAYNEQFF